The rows below give T cell receptor beta chains drawn from one sample of a study of Ad26.COV2.S vaccination and SARS-CoV-2 variants. This table comes from immunoSEQ multiplex PCR, and its TCRdb copy is limited to in-frame clones, with some not included. This sample has about 350,000 clones, with roughly 90% found just once. The sample was peripheral blood, taken in a trial of Ad26.COV2.S vaccine versus placebo. The source of these receptors is a person aged 18-60 years who received the Ad26.COV2.S COVID-19 vaccine or a placebo. Both conserved end residues are part of each CDR3. A D gene is named only where the DNA matches it firmly. A row's size may be missing; if present it is once, few, many or a size class.

CDR3 | DNA | D | V | size | J
CASSGRLSGEKLFF | TGTGCCAGCAGCGGACGGCTTAGTGGTGAAAAACTGTTTTTT | NA | TRBV2 | NA | TRBJ1-4
CASSLALDRAAYEQYF | TGCGCCAGCAGCTTGGCCTTGGACAGGGCCGCCTACGAGCAGTACTTC | TRBD1 | TRBV5-1 | NA | TRBJ2-7
CASSSTTGLDYEQFF | TGTGCCAGCAGTTCGACCACCGGACTAGACTATGAGCAGTTCTTC | TRBD2 | TRBV27 | NA | TRBJ2-1
CASSLAIPGDEKLFF | TGCGCCAGCAGCTTGGCCATCCCAGGTGATGAAAAACTGTTTTTT | NA | TRBV5-1 | NA | TRBJ1-4
CASSPPESGNTIYF | TGTGCCAGCTCACCACCGGAGTCTGGAAACACCATATATTTT | NA | TRBV18 | NA | TRBJ1-3
CASSLGGTGLGEKLFF | TGCGCCAGCAGCTTGGGAGGGACAGGGCTAGGTGAAAAACTGTTTTTT | TRBD1 | TRBV5-1 | NA | TRBJ1-4
CAWSPGLYGYTF | TGTGCCTGGAGCCCCGGTCTCTATGGCTACACCTTC | NA | TRBV30 | once | TRBJ1-2
CASSLYGELFF | TGTGCCAGTAGTCTCTACGGGGAGCTGTTTTTT | NA | TRBV19 | NA | TRBJ2-2
CASSFPPKNEQYF | TGTGCCAGCAGTTTTCCCCCTAAAAACGAGCAGTACTTC | NA | TRBV12-3/TRBV12-4 | NA | TRBJ2-7
CASSKPGRVDLEQYF | TGTGCCAGCAGCAAACCCGGGAGGGTTGATCTCGAGCAGTACTTC | NA | TRBV21-1 | NA | TRBJ2-7
CASSTGTIYQETQYF | TGTGCCAGCAGCACCGGGACGATTTACCAAGAGACCCAGTACTTC | NA | TRBV5-5 | NA | TRBJ2-5
CASNLGTGSYEQYF | TGCGCCAGCAACCTCGGGACAGGCTCCTACGAGCAGTACTTC | TRBD1 | TRBV10-1 | NA | TRBJ2-7
CASSPRQGGEAFF | TGTGCCAGCAGCCCAAGACAGGGAGGCGAAGCTTTCTTT | TRBD1 | TRBV7-9 | NA | TRBJ1-1
CASSLYTGKGYTF | TGTGCCAGCAGCTTATATACAGGAAAAGGCTACACCTTC | NA | TRBV6-5 | NA | TRBJ1-2
CASRQEESPLHF | TGCGCCAGCAGGCAGGAGGAATCACCCCTCCACTTT | NA | TRBV5-1 | few | TRBJ1-6
CSVESGANVLTF | TGCAGCGTTGAATCTGGGGCCAACGTCCTGACTTTC | NA | TRBV29-1 | NA | TRBJ2-6
CASRLQANTGELFF | TGTGCCAGCCGACTCCAAGCGAACACCGGGGAGCTGTTTTTT | NA | TRBV13 | NA | TRBJ2-2
CASKREAAYNEQFF | TGTGCCAGCAAAAGGGAGGCCGCCTACAATGAGCAGTTCTTC | NA | TRBV6-5 | NA | TRBJ2-1
CASSKTGRSYEQYF | TGTGCCAGTAGTAAGACAGGGCGCTCCTACGAGCAGTACTTC | TRBD1 | TRBV19 | NA | TRBJ2-7
CASSPMGGGTDTQYF | TGTGCCAGCAGCCCGATGGGGGGAGGCACAGATACGCAGTATTTT | NA | TRBV7-9 | NA | TRBJ2-3
CARSRGGTGGFYEQFF | TGCGCCCGCAGCCGGGGGGGCACAGGGGGCTTCTATGAGCAGTTCTTC | NA | TRBV4-3 | NA | TRBJ2-1
CASSPYFSDRTGGFNEKLFF | TGTGCCAGCAGTCCCTATTTCTCAGACCGGACAGGCGGATTTAATGAAAAACTGTTTTTT | TRBD1 | TRBV6-6 | NA | TRBJ1-4
CASSRFLSSGNTIYF | TGTGCCAGTAGTAGGTTTCTCAGCTCTGGAAACACCATATATTTT | NA | TRBV19 | NA | TRBJ1-3
CASSFDEAGRMYNEQFF | TGTGCCAGCAGCTTCGACGAGGCGGGCAGGATGTACAATGAGCAGTTCTTC | NA | TRBV7-2 | NA | TRBJ2-1
CASSQTGPLEEQFF | TGTGCCAGCAGCCAGACGGGACCCCTAGAGGAGCAGTTCTTC | NA | TRBV7-2 | NA | TRBJ2-1
CASSPGLSQETQYF | TGTGCCAGCAGCCCAGGGTTGTCCCAAGAGACCCAGTACTTC | NA | TRBV5-4 | few | TRBJ2-5
CASSLVDSRFTGELFF | TGTGCCAGCAGTTTAGTCGACTCCAGGTTCACCGGGGAGCTGTTTTTT | NA | TRBV28 | many | TRBJ2-2
CASSPAGAAYNEQFF | TGCGCCAGCAGCCCAGCGGGGGCGGCCTACAATGAGCAGTTCTTC | TRBD2 | TRBV5-1 | NA | TRBJ2-1
CASSLELVADTQYF | TGTGCCAGCAGCTTAGAGCTAGTGGCAGATACGCAGTATTTT | NA | TRBV7-9 | NA | TRBJ2-3
CASSFNQGAQYF | TGCGCCAGCAGCTTTAACCAAGGGGCCCAGTACTTC | NA | TRBV5-1 | NA | TRBJ2-5
CASSEASGGYYNEQFF | TGTGCCAGCAGTGAAGCAAGCGGGGGCTACTACAATGAGCAGTTCTTC | TRBD2 | TRBV2 | NA | TRBJ2-1
CATSDGKQENQPQHF | TGTGCCACCAGTGATGGGAAACAAGAGAATCAGCCCCAGCATTTT | NA | TRBV24-1 | NA | TRBJ1-5
CASSLMTGWSGELFF | TGCGCCAGCAGCTTGATGACAGGGTGGTCCGGGGAGCTGTTTTTT | TRBD1 | TRBV5-1 | NA | TRBJ2-2
CASSVGVKGNQPQHF | TGTGCCAGCAGCGTGGGAGTGAAGGGCAATCAGCCCCAGCATTTT | NA | TRBV9 | few | TRBJ1-5
CASSAGSYGANVLTF | TGTGCCAGCAGCGCAGGGAGCTATGGGGCCAACGTCCTGACTTTC | NA | TRBV6-1 | NA | TRBJ2-6
CASSQGTGAGEAFF | TGTGCCAGCAGCCAAGGGACTGGGGCAGGTGAAGCTTTCTTT | NA | TRBV4-2 | NA | TRBJ1-1
CASSTPRGTQYF | TGTGCCAGCAGTACCCCCAGGGGCACGCAGTATTTT | NA | TRBV28 | NA | TRBJ2-3
CASSSLGGRPGGYTF | TGCGCCAGCAGCTCGTTAGGGGGGCGCCCCGGTGGCTACACCTTC | NA | TRBV5-1 | NA | TRBJ1-2
CASSPHASGSSNEQFF | TGCGCCAGCAGCCCCCACGCTAGCGGGAGCAGCAATGAGCAGTTCTTC | TRBD2 | TRBV4-1 | NA | TRBJ2-1
CASSDPLGQTYGYTF | TGTGCCAGCAGTGACCCCCTGGGACAGACCTATGGCTACACCTTC | TRBD1 | TRBV25-1 | NA | TRBJ1-2
CASSLLGGEQYF | TGTGCCAGCAGTTTGTTGGGAGGCGAGCAGTACTTC | NA | TRBV28 | NA | TRBJ2-7
CASSRGDGGTGELFF | TGTGCCAGCTCTCGGGGTGACGGAGGCACCGGGGAGCTGTTTTTT | NA | TRBV6-5 | NA | TRBJ2-2
CASSKGRGTDTQYF | TGTGCCAGCAGCAAGGGACGCGGCACAGATACGCAGTATTTT | NA | TRBV7-8 | NA | TRBJ2-3
CASSWTGHSNQPQHF | TGTGCCAGCAGTTGGACAGGACATAGCAATCAGCCCCAGCATTTT | TRBD1 | TRBV7-2 | NA | TRBJ1-5
CASSPPTGTYEQYF | TGTGCCAGCAGCCCCCCGACAGGAACCTACGAGCAGTACTTC | NA | TRBV16 | NA | TRBJ2-7
CASSVGTGLFGEAFF | TGTGCCAGCAGCGTAGGCACAGGGTTGTTCGGTGAAGCTTTCTTT | NA | TRBV9 | NA | TRBJ1-1
CATQDRVHYEQYF | TGTGCCACCCAAGACAGGGTCCACTACGAGCAGTACTTC | TRBD1 | TRBV7-9 | NA | TRBJ2-7
CASSSGPSGHGYTF | TGCGCCAGCAGCTCCGGGCCTTCAGGGCATGGCTACACCTTC | NA | TRBV5-1 | once | TRBJ1-2
CASSQGLRDRLGGTQYF | TGCGCCAGCAGCCAGGGTCTGAGGGACCGCTTGGGCGGGACCCAGTACTTC | NA | TRBV4-3 | NA | TRBJ2-5
CASSLKSRGWRETQYF | TGTGCCAGCAGCCTCAAGTCCAGGGGATGGAGAGAGACCCAGTACTTC | NA | TRBV3-1/TRBV3-2 | NA | TRBJ2-5
CASSQSRTGGSDTQYF | TGTGCCAGCAGCCAATCCCGGACAGGGGGTTCAGATACGCAGTATTTT | TRBD1 | TRBV4-2 | NA | TRBJ2-3
CASSQPSGRAGDTQYF | TGTGCCAGCAGCCAACCTAGCGGGAGGGCGGGTGATACGCAGTATTTT | TRBD2 | TRBV4-2 | NA | TRBJ2-3
CASSLDASGRAHEQFF | TGTGCCAGCAGTTTAGATGCTAGCGGGAGGGCCCATGAGCAGTTCTTC | TRBD2 | TRBV27 | once | TRBJ2-1
CASSLGVSTDTQYF | TGCGCCAGCAGCTTGGGGGTTAGCACAGATACGCAGTATTTT | NA | TRBV5-1 | NA | TRBJ2-3